Shown below are 17 T cell receptor beta chains from a single sample sequenced in a study of early T cells in non-severe SARS-CoV-2 infection. TCRdb fed the 5' RACE reads into MiXCR, producing one record per CDR3 protein. The table has tens of thousands of distinct CDR3 sequences, about 4.6% seen once. The sample consisted of whole blood. These receptors were obtained from an adult who was a healthcare worker with PCR-confirmed SARS-CoV-2 infection or an uninfected control (not recorded which).

The chain links TRBV20-1 to TRBJ1-1; D remains ambiguous. Trimming shortened V by 6 bases and J by 3 bases, and 11 bases separated the two germline ends. CDR3 size: 12 residues. Germline V gene sequence: CDR1 DFQATT, CDR2 SNEGSKA (reference sequence). CDR3 in amino acids: CSAREYYTEAFF. The CDR3 region has the DNA TGCAGTGCGCGGGAATATTACACTGAAGCTTTCTTT.

This clonotype has at least ten counts. The chain recombines TRBV7-2 with TRBJ2-2; 10 bases are shared with TRBD2. Germline V gene data show CDR1 as SGHTA and CDR2 as FQGNSA. J lost 2 bases, V lost 0 bases, and 3 bases had no gene match. This CDR3 is 17 amino acids long. CDR3 in DNA: TGTGCCAGCAGCTTAGCTGGACTAGCGGTAAACACCGGGGAGCTGTTTTTT. The encoded protein is CASSLAGLAVNTGELFF.

Ten or more counts support this clonotype. The chain joins TRBV23-1 to TRBJ2-7; 8 bases agree with TRBD1. TRBV23-1 is reported as an ORF; its role is uncertain. Trimming cost V 3 bases and J 6 bases; bases outside gene matches: 10. This CDR3 is built from 15 residues. The CDR3 DNA sequence: TGCGCCAGCAGTCAGTCAGGACAGGGAGAAAGCGAGCAGTACTTC. Translated: CASSQSGQGESEQYF.

This clonotype has ten or more counts. The gene calls are TRBV20-1 and TRBJ1-5; tentative D call: TRBD1 (6 bases). The V end lost 6 bases, the J end lost 7 bases, and 10 bases lay between the germline ends. Germline V CDR1 and CDR2: DFQATT, SNEGSKA (reference sequence). CDR3 length: 11 residues. The CDR3 here is CSARGAQPQHF. CDR3 DNA: TGCAGTGCACGGGGGGCCCAGCCCCAGCATTTT.

This clonotype was detected many times. The chain is built from TRBV28 and TRBJ1-3; 8 bases fit TRBD1. The CDR3 spans 15 residues. The V gene end was trimmed by 4 bases and the J gene end by 4 bases; junction bases not matched to a gene: 6. The V gene's germline CDR1 is MDHEN and CDR2 SYDVKM. The CDR3: CASSYTGGSGNTIYF. CDR3 DNA: TGTGCCAGCAGTTATACAGGGGGTTCCGGAAACACCATATATTTT.

In this sample, this clonotype turned up a few times. This rearrangement joins TRBV5-5 to TRBJ2-1; D may be TRBD1 (6 bases). The CDR3 contains 15 residues. Germline V gene sequence: CDR1 SGHKS, CDR2 YYEKEE (reference sequence). Trimming took off 5 bases at V and 5 bases at J, with 17 bases between the two ends. The CDR3, as DNA: TGTGCCAGCAGTCAGGGGACGGGGAGCCACAATGAGCAGTTCTTC. Amino acids: CASSQGTGSHNEQFF.

This clonotype was seen at least ten times. The V call is TRBV29-1, the J call TRBJ2-3; 11 nucleotides line up with TRBD2. V lost 6 bases to trimming and J lost 5 bases; unmatched junction nucleotides: 7. This CDR3 has 14 amino acids. Per germline, CDR1 SQVTM and CDR2 ANQGSEA. The CDR3: CSVSSGGSEDTQYF. For the CDR3, the DNA is TGCAGCGTCTCTAGCGGGGGGTCCGAAGATACGCAGTATTTT.

The table lists this clonotype with many counts. The chain uses TRBV14 and TRBJ2-1; TRBD2 agrees at 9 bases. This CDR3 region has 16 residues. Trimming removed 0 bases from V and 0 bases from J; junction bases left unmatched: 0. CDR1 and CDR2 (germline): SGHDN, FVKESK. The CDR3 here is CASSQDSGSSYNEQFF. CDR3 DNA: TGTGCCAGCAGCCAAGATAGCGGGAGCTCCTACAATGAGCAGTTCTTC.

By proportion, this clonotype is medium-sized. This chain links TRBV29-1 with TRBJ2-3, with D perhaps matching TRBD1 (7 bases). Trimming took off 4 bases at V and 5 bases at J, with 25 bases between the two ends. Per germline, CDR1 SQVTM and CDR2 ANQGSEA. The CDR3 loop spans 17 amino acids. The CDR3, as DNA: TGCAGCGTTGCGGGGACGGGAGAAGAGGGGGCTCGAGATACGCAGTATTTT. The encoded protein is CSVAGTGEEGARDTQYF.

This clonotype was found many times. The V call is TRBV28, the J call TRBJ2-7; 8 nucleotides line up with TRBD2. The CDR3 sequence is 16 residues long. Trimming at V came to 5 bases and at J to 7 bases, leaving 16 bases not matched to a gene. Looked up from germline, CDR1 is MDHEN and CDR2 is SYDVKM. The CDR3 is CASSGRLARELWEQYF. The DNA of the CDR3 is TGTGCCAGCAGTGGACGACTAGCGAGGGAGTTATGGGAGCAGTACTTC. The whole variable domain, remainder taken from reference TRBV28 and TRBJ2-7, is DVKVTQSSRYLVKRTGEKVFLECVQDMDHENMFWYRQDPGLGLRLIYFSYDVKMKEKGDIPEGYSVSREKKERFSLILESASTNQTSMYLCASSGRLARELWEQYFGPGTRLTVT.

At least ten counts were recorded for this clonotype. The J gene is TRBJ1-1, the V gene TRBV5-1, with D possibly being TRBD1 (5 bases). The CDR3 covers 15 residues. Germline loops: CDR1 SGHRS, CDR2 YFSETQ. V lost 0 bases and J 0 bases, leaving 9 bases between the germline ends. CDR3 sequence reads: CASSLVGRMNTEAFF. CDR3 nucleotides: TGCGCCAGCAGCTTGGTGGGACGGATGAACACTGAAGCTTTCTTT.

This clonotype was seen many times. This chain joins TRBV6-2 or TRBV6-3 and TRBJ1-5; 7 nucleotides align to TRBD1. The CDR3 extends over 13 amino acids. From germline, CDR1 is MNHEY and CDR2 SVGEGT. Germline trimming cut 8 bases from V and 3 bases from J; bases unmatched to any gene: 4. Here the CDR3 DNA reads TGTGCCAGCCGGGACAGCGACAATCAGCCCCAGCATTTT. Residues: CASRDSDNQPQHF.

This clonotype was observed at least ten times. This chain uses TRBV25-1 with TRBJ1-4; D ambiguous. Germline CDR1 is MGHDK and CDR2 is SYGVNS. CDR3 length equals 12 residues. Deletions cut 6 bases from V and 4 bases from J, with 6 bases between. Written as DNA, the CDR3 is TGTGCCAGCAGGGACCATAATGAAAAACTGTTTTTT. Translation: CASRDHNEKLFF.

In its sample, this clonotype was seen many times. The chain is built from TRBV20-1 and TRBJ1-6, with D perhaps TRBD1 (6 bases). Trimming pared 3 bases from V and 5 bases from J, leaving 11 bases between. CDR3 length equals 14 residues. Germline V gene data show CDR1 as DFQATT and CDR2 as SNEGSKA (reference sequence). CDR3 protein: CSASTGRDNSPLHF. Here the CDR3 DNA reads TGCAGTGCTAGTACAGGGCGGGATAATTCACCCCTCCACTTT.

This clonotype was seen only a few times. The rearrangement joins TRBV9 to TRBJ1-3; no reliable D call. Germline assignment: CDR1 SGDLS and CDR2 YYNGEE. There are 14 residues in the CDR3. V was clipped by 2 bases and J by 8 bases, with 14 bases between them. The DNA for the CDR3 is TGTGCCAGCAGCGTTTACGGATTGCGGGACACCATATATTTT. The encoded protein is CASSVYGLRDTIYF.

This clonotype was recorded many times. The CDR3, as DNA: TGTGCCAGCAGCTACGCCGGACAGGGAAGATCACCCCTCCACTTT. Encoded protein: CASSYAGQGRSPLHF. The V call is TRBV6-5, the J call TRBJ1-6; 8 bases are a match to TRBD1. Trimming removed 6 bases from V and 10 bases from J; junction bases left unmatched: 11. There are 15 residues in the CDR3. In germline, CDR1 is MNHEY, CDR2 SVGAGI.

The rearrangement links TRBV7-9 to TRBJ2-3; D remains ambiguous. V shed 3 bases and J shed 5 bases, with 12 bases lying between them. The CDR3 covers 14 residues. CDR1 is SEHNR, CDR2 FQNEAQ, per germline (reference sequence). CDR3 residues: CASSFSGRLDTQYF. The CDR3 DNA follows: TGTGCCAGCAGCTTTAGTGGTCGGCTAGATACGCAGTATTTT.